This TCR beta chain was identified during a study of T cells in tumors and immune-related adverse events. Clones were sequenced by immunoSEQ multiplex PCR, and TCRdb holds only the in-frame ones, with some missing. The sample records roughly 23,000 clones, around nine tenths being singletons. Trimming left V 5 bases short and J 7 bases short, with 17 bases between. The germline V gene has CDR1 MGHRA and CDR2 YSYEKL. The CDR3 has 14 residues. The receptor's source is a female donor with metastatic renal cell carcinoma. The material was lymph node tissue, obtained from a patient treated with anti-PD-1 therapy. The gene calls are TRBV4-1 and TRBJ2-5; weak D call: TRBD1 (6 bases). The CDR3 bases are TGCGCCAGCAGCTTTAGAGGGGGAGAAGGGACCCAGTACTTC. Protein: CASSFRGGEGTQYF.